The entry below describes one T cell receptor beta chain. TCRdb keeps only in-frame clones here, not all; method: immunoSEQ multiplex PCR. The sample has some 240,000 clones; roughly 85% are singletons. This sample is part of a study of blood T cell repertoires in COVID-19. Across the whole study: Acute and convalescent COVID-19 samples came from the United States, Italy and Spain. Sample material is recorded as cDNA or gDNA derived from T cells, B-cell-depleted T cells, or PBMCs.

Germline CDR1 is LGHNA and CDR2 is YNFKEQ. The CDR3 is 18 amino acids. V gave up 4 bases and J gave up 6 bases, with 24 bases separating them. What was sequenced was peripheral blood. This TCR derives from a woman aged 70-85 years with COVID-19, enrolled during active disease. This chain joins TRBV4-2 and TRBJ2-2, with TRBD2 as a possible D gene (7 bases). CDR3 sequence reads: CASSLLGGADARAGELFF. The DNA of the CDR3 is TGTGCCAGCAGCCTCCTGGGGGGGGCGGACGCTCGTGCCGGGGAGCTGTTTTTT.